This section outlines one T cell receptor beta chain sequence together with its context. Its antigen has not been determined. No much larger clonotype is one base removed from it; base qualities were not supplied. CDR3 length: 15 amino acids, cysteine to phenylalanine. The kept DNA is CDR3 alone, 45 bases in frame from the first base. The V and J ends are trimmed by 3 bases and 1 base, leaving 12 bases between them. CDR1 and CDR2, looked up from the germline V gene, are MNHEY and SVGEGT. The sample belongs to a study of T cell responses to AZD1222 COVID-19 vaccine (dated by TCRdb to about 2021). In terms of the full investigation: AZD1222 recipients with second doses at about 4 weeks or about 12 weeks were pooled, because spike-specific TCR depth and breadth did not differ between schedules. A total of 240 or so trial participants underwent TCR sequencing, of whom some 200 had received two doses of AZD1222 and some 25 had received two doses of the MenACWY control vaccine. Trial participants were enrolled into age subgroups of 18-55, 56-69 and 70-plus years, which contained approximately 150, 30 and 60 TCR-sequenced participants, respectively. Broader findings and caveats from the paper: Participants were mostly white British, with more females than males. The authors suggested clonal diversity may have been underestimated. No day 14 peak-response samples were available, so repertoires were characterized only after the peak T cell response. Conclusions about previously exposed vaccinees were limited because only a handful of AZD1222 recipients were SARS-CoV-2 seropositive at baseline. Vaccine-associated CD4 TCRs spanned the whole spike protein, with dominant responses in regions 160-218 and 743-854. After two AZD1222 doses, both the breadth and the depth of spike-specific TCRs were significantly higher than at day 0 and than in MenACWY recipients. Epitopes outside the regions mutated in the B.1.351 and B.1.1.7 variants were reportedly recognized by nearly half of the unique spike-specific TCRs. In the small 56-69-year group, the increase in depth fell short of significance, most likely because of low power.

The CDR3 regions of human TCRbeta chains were analyzed by immunosequencing. The study's own analysis went as follows. TCRs in the repertoires were compared against a reference library of SARS-CoV-2-specific TCRs that had been generated with the MIRA antigen-specificity platform. Breadth was defined as the fraction of unique TCRs that were SARS-CoV-2-associated. Depth was defined as the fraction of total T cells that were SARS-CoV-2-associated. Using the MIRA data, each spike-specific TCR was assigned both to the spike region to which the TCR was reactive and to a CD4 or CD8 class. Log10-transformed breadth and depth values were compared by one-way ANOVA with Sidak's multiple comparisons tests. This immuneACCESS table, as held by TCRdb, lists in-frame sequences with V and J called but not all clones. Of the missing ones, under half trace to an unresolved V gene in checked studies; the others have no known cause. Clonal size and the V and J genes are those of that table, whereas D and trimming came from the DNA. For this sample there are fewer than 120,000 clones; 81% appear just once. The ten largest clones capture less than 5% of the sample.

Per the publication, the time point label means: baseline before first vaccination. Vaccinee samples came from UK trials COV001 and COV002, including a single-blind randomized controlled phase 2/3 trial of AZD1222 (ChAdOx1 nCoV-19) in healthy adults. Trial participant PBMC samples were collected at day 0 and day 28 after the second dose for TCRbeta chain sequencing. The sample consisted of peripheral blood, taken on day 0 of AZD1222 vaccination. The TCR originated in an adult in good health. The chain joins TRBV6-2 or TRBV6-3 to TRBJ2-5; TRBD2 is perhaps the D gene, given 6 matching bases. The CDR3 region: CASSYIAAGQETQYF. The DNA sequence is as follows: TGTGCCAGCAGTTATATAGCGGCGGGCCAAGAGACCCAGTACTTC.